A selection of T cell receptor beta chains follows, all from one sample in a study of T cells in localized non-small cell lung cancer. Sequenced by immunoSEQ multiplex PCR; TCRdb stores in-frame clones only, minus some. The sample contains about 5,600 clones, around a quarter of which appear only once. This specimen was lung tumor tissue, taken before any cancer treatment. The receptors shown here come from an older female donor with stage I lung adenocarcinoma. Both conserved end residues are part of each CDR3. The D gene is left open where the match is weak.

>TRBJ1-5|NA|TRBV29-1
CSVVHSNQPQHF
>TRBJ2-1|TRBD2|TRBV19
CASSTLAGGFNEQFF
>TRBJ2-2|TRBD1|TRBV18
CASSEFRGLNTGELFF
>TRBJ1-3|NA|TRBV11-3
CASSGGGWDVSGNTIYF
>TRBJ2-2|NA|TRBV6-8
CASSQTENTGELFF
>TRBJ2-1|TRBD2|TRBV11-3
CASSSGTSDNEQFF
>TRBJ1-2|TRBD1|TRBV7-2
CASSPGTGLGYTF
>TRBJ1-1|NA|TRBV18
CASSPQRNTEAFF
>TRBJ1-2|TRBD1|TRBV5-1
CASRKNPGGGYGYTF
>TRBJ1-1|TRBD1|TRBV5-1
CASSFGTGVSEAFF
>TRBJ2-3|NA|TRBV7-7
CASSLPLTHTDTQYF
>TRBJ2-7|TRBD1|TRBV11-3
CASSLGTGTDVYEQYF
>TRBJ2-2|NA|TRBV2
CASSEMGNTGELFF
>TRBJ1-1|NA|TRBV7-7
CASSPSGRNTEAFF
>TRBJ1-3|NA|TRBV19
CASSQFHSGNTIYF
>TRBJ1-4|NA|TRBV14
CASSPLKELFF
>TRBJ2-1|NA|TRBV5-5
CASSPGASYNEQFF